Shown below are 17 T cell receptor beta chains from a single sample sequenced in a study of shared clonotypes between healthy human individuals. Produced via immunoSEQ multiplex PCR; TCRdb's table is partial and in-frame only. Here the sample spans 1.4 million or so clones, approximately 98.5% being singletons. Sequenced material: naive CD4+ T cells sorted from blood. Documented subset: CD45RA+ positively selected. All receptors derive from a man aged 25 to 40 in good health.

This chain links TRBV5-5 with TRBJ2-1; TRBD2 might be the D (6 bases). V lost 2 bases to trimming and J lost 3 bases, with 9 bases between them. The CDR3 contains 14 residues. Germline V gene lookup returns CDR1 SGHKS and CDR2 YYEKEE (reference sequence). CDR3 protein: CASSFEDYYNEQFF. CDR3 coding DNA: TGTGCCAGCAGCTTTGAGGACTACTACAATGAGCAGTTCTTC.

V gene TRBV20-1 combines with J gene TRBJ2-7; D gene ambiguous. The V end was cut by 0 bases, the J end by 6 bases, with 6 bases between. There are 11 residues in the CDR3. Germline V lookup: CDR1 DFQATT, CDR2 SNEGSKA (reference sequence). The CDR3 here is CSARDRTEQYF. The CDR3 nucleotides are TGCAGTGCTAGAGATAGGACCGAGCAGTACTTC.

The CDR3 nucleotides read TGTGCCAGTAGTATATTCCCAGGGGCCCGAGTTCAGCCCCAGCATTTT. Protein product: CASSIFPGARVQPQHF. The V gene is TRBV19, the J gene TRBJ1-5; D might be TRBD1 (6 bases). This CDR3 has 16 residues. Trimming removed 2 bases at V and 6 bases at J, with 17 bases between. Germline V gene sequence: CDR1 LNHDA, CDR2 SQIVND (reference sequence).

The chain carries TRBV2 and TRBJ2-7; 15 positions agree with TRBD2. V lost 6 bases to trimming and J lost 5 bases; unmatched junction nucleotides: 8. Germline lookup yields CDR1 SNHLY and CDR2 FYNNEI. The CDR3 has 16 amino acids. For the CDR3, the DNA is TGTGCCAGCAGAAGGCCGGGACTAGCGGGAGGCGACGAGCAGTACTTC. It codes for CASRRPGLAGGDEQYF.

The chain is built from TRBV18 and TRBJ2-7; D uncertain. Germline V gives CDR1 KGHSH, CDR2 LQKENI. With 3 bases removed from V and 2 bases from J, the gap between germline ends came to 14 bases. The CDR3 contains 15 residues. CDR3 coding DNA: TGTGCCAGCTCACCGTTCGCCGGAGAACCCTACGAGCAGTACTTC. It translates to CASSPFAGEPYEQYF. Full variable domain (outside the CDR3, taken from reference TRBV18 and TRBJ2-7): NAGVMQNPRHLVRRRGQEARLRCSPMKGHSHVYWYRQLPEEGLKFMVYLQKENIIDESGMPKERFSAEFPKEGPSILRIQQVVRGDSAAYFCASSPFAGEPYEQYFGPGTRLTVT.

In its sample, this clone was seen once. The same CDR3 arises from other DNA sequences in this sample as well. The chain uses TRBV9 and TRBJ2-1; TRBD2 matches at 7 bases. The CDR3 is made up of 15 amino acids. Germline CDR1 and CDR2: SGDLS and YYNGEE. V lost 0 bases to trimming and J lost 4 bases; unmatched junction nucleotides: 4. The CDR3 DNA follows: TGTGCCAGCAGCGTAGGCGGGAGTGGGTACAATGAGCAGTTCTTC. Translated, it gives CASSVGGSGYNEQFF.

The gene calls are TRBV18 and TRBJ2-3; tentatively, D is TRBD1 (5 bases). Germline loops: CDR1 KGHSH, CDR2 LQKENI. V shed 5 bases and J shed 1 base, with 13 bases lying between them. The CDR3 covers 15 residues. The DNA for the CDR3 is TGTGCCAGCTCAGGGGCTCCACCCGGCACAGATACGCAGTATTTT. It encodes CASSGAPPGTDTQYF.

The chain uses TRBV6-5 and TRBJ2-7, with 7 bases lining up with TRBD2. Germline CDR1 reads MNHEY; CDR2 reads SVGAGI. This CDR3 is 13 amino acids long. The V segment lost 8 bases and the J segment 2 bases; nucleotides outside the gene matches: 6. The CDR3 DNA reads as TGTGCCAGCCAGCGGGGAGCCCCCTACGAGCAGTACTTC. Protein sequence: CASQRGAPYEQYF.

The V gene is TRBV7-8, the J gene TRBJ2-1; 9 bases are a match to TRBD1. This CDR3 spans 16 amino acids. V was pared by 1 base and J by 9 bases, with 10 bases of the junction left unmatched. Germline V gives CDR1 SGHVS, CDR2 FQNEAQ. CDR3 nucleotides: TGTGCCAGCAGCTTAGAGACGGCGGGACAGGGCGGTGAGCAGTTCTTC. Protein sequence: CASSLETAGQGGEQFF. The full variable domain, with the rest looked up from reference TRBV7-8 and TRBJ2-1, is GAGVSQSPRYKVAKRGQDVALRCDPISGHVSLFWYQQALGQGPEFLTYFQNEAQLDKSGLPSDRFFAERPEGSVSTLKIQRTQQEDSAVYLCASSLETAGQGGEQFFGPGTRLTVL.

V usage is TRBV10-3 and J usage is TRBJ2-7, with D unclear. The ends were cut back, 4 bases at V and 0 bases at J, with 13 bases in the middle. The CDR3 length is 15 residues. In germline, CDR1 is ENHRY, CDR2 SYGVKD. This CDR3 reads CAISGSVGGSYEQYF. CDR3 DNA: TGTGCCATCAGTGGTTCTGTGGGTGGCTCCTACGAGCAGTACTTC.

V and J are TRBV6-6 and TRBJ2-7; 7 nucleotides match TRBD1. The CDR3 extends over 15 amino acids. The germline gives CDR1 MNHNY, CDR2 SVGAGI (reference sequence). V lost 0 bases, J lost 3 bases, and 5 bases stayed unmatched. CDR3: CASSYSGQLHYEQYF. CDR3 sequence (DNA): TGTGCCAGCAGTTACTCGGGACAGCTCCACTACGAGCAGTACTTC.

In this sample, this clone turned up once. V gene TRBV18 combines with J gene TRBJ2-5; D is unresolved. From germline, CDR1 is KGHSH and CDR2 LQKENI. This CDR3 has 16 amino acids. Trimming cost V 3 bases and J 1 base, with 15 bases left between them. The chain's CDR3 is CASSPFDPLAQETQYF. Here the CDR3 DNA reads TGTGCCAGCTCACCTTTTGACCCCCTGGCCCAAGAGACCCAGTACTTC.

This rearrangement joins TRBV2 to TRBJ2-1; 12 bases line up with TRBD2. The CDR3 runs 14 residues. Germline values: CDR1 SNHLY, CDR2 FYNNEI. J lost 5 bases, V lost 8 bases, and 4 bases had no gene match. The CDR3: CASALAGGHNEQFF. CDR3 in DNA: TGTGCCAGCGCCCTAGCGGGAGGGCACAATGAGCAGTTCTTC. The full variable domain, rest sourced from reference TRBV2 and TRBJ2-1, is EPEVTQTPSHQVTQMGQEVILRCVPISNHLYFYWYRQILGQKVEFLVSFYNNEISEKSEIFDDQFSVERPDGSNFTLKIRSTKLEDSAMYFCASALAGGHNEQFFGPGTRLTVL.

The chain links TRBV7-9 to TRBJ2-5; D unresolved. V gave up 0 bases and J gave up 2 bases, with 10 bases separating them. Germline loops: CDR1 SEHNR, CDR2 FQNEAQ (reference sequence). The CDR3 length is 15 residues. The CDR3 loop reads CASSLALAEQETQYF. The DNA for the CDR3 is TGTGCCAGCAGCTTAGCGCTGGCAGAACAAGAGACCCAGTACTTC.

This clone appeared a single time. The rearrangement uses TRBV5-1 and TRBJ2-7; D is tentatively TRBD1 or TRBD2 (5 bases each). From germline, CDR1 is SGHRS and CDR2 YFSETQ. CDR3 length: 13 amino acids. V dropped 3 bases and J dropped 4 bases, with 11 bases sitting between them. The CDR3 DNA reads TGCGCCAGCAGCTATCGCGAGGGGTACGAGCAGTACTTC. Its translation is CASSYREGYEQYF.

The rearrangement links TRBV27 to TRBJ1-1, with D possibly matching TRBD1 (5 bases). The V and J ends lost 2 bases and 0 bases respectively, with 7 bases between them. The CDR3 is 14 residues long. CDR1 is MNHEY and CDR2 is SMNVEV in the germline V gene (reference sequence). The CDR3 coding sequence is TGTGCCAGCAGTTTAGTAGGGGTGAACACTGAAGCTTTCTTT. This codes for CASSLVGVNTEAFF.

The chain combines TRBV11-2 with TRBJ1-2, with no clear D. Germline CDR1 reads SGHAT; CDR2 reads FQNNGV. V gave up 8 bases and J gave up 8 bases, with 21 bases separating them. The CDR3 contains 14 residues. CDR3 residues: CASGPLAWGGGYTF. The CDR3 DNA reads TGTGCCAGCGGACCCCTTGCCTGGGGAGGGGGCTACACCTTC.